The clone carrying this TCR beta chain occurred a few times. Its antigen remains unidentified. The record originates from a study of response to subunit inactivated influenza vaccine. TCRdb reprocessed the RT-PCR reads with MiXCR, giving one entry per CDR3 protein. This sample has 800,000 or so distinct CDR3 sequences, with approximately 22% found just once. Study-wide findings and caveats: Few additional T cells are recruited per seasonal influenza vaccination, authors suggested.

Between the trimmed V and J ends, which lost 3 bases and 1 base, there was a span of 6 bases. The CDR3 contains 12 residues. Germline V gene sequence: CDR1 SQVTM, CDR2 ANQGSEA. The receptor's source is a man aged 50 to 60 who received an inactivated influenza vaccine. The genes are TRBV29-1 and TRBJ2-5; unclear D gene. The sample in question was PBMCs from blood, obtained approximately 5 days after vaccination. CDR3 protein: CSVDRFQETQYF. CDR3 nucleotide sequence: TGCAGCGTTGATCGATTCCAAGAGACCCAGTACTTC.